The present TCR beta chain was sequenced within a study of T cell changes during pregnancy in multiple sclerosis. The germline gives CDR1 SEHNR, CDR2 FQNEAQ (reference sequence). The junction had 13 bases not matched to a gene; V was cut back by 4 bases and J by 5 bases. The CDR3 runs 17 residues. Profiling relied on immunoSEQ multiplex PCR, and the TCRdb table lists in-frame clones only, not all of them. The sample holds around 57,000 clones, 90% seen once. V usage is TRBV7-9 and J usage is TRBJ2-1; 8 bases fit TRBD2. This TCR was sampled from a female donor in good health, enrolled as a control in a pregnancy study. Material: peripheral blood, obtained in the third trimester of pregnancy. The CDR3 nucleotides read TGTGCCAGCAGCTCCTCCCCATTGGCGGGGGGCAACAATGAGCAGTTCTTC. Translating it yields CASSSSPLAGGNNEQFF.